Listed below are T cell receptor beta chains from one sample, sequenced in a study of cytomegalovirus exposure and HLA in healthy donors. Assay: immunoSEQ multiplex PCR; the TCRdb copy retains only in-frame clones and omits some. The repertoire has roughly 150,000 clones, approximately 72% of them found once; the top ten carry less than 2.5%. The specimen was PBMCs. The receptors shown here come from a man aged 35-49 years in good health and CMV-seronegative. CDR3s leave out the opening cysteine and the closing phenylalanine or tryptophan.

TRBJ1-2,TRBV5-1,ASSSGTELNYGYP
TRBJ2-1,TRBV4-1,ASSQSQGYEQF
TRBJ1-2,TRBV4-1,ASSQMTGRGYT
TRBJ1-4,TRBV28,ASSLRVRGRSEKLF
TRBJ1-1,TRBV5-1,ASIDQRTGARAF
TRBJ2-2,TRBV5-4,ASSLFGGDTGELF
TRBJ1-1,TRBV5-4,ASSRGVGAEAF
TRBJ1-5,TRBV27,ASSPGTGIEQPQH
TRBJ1-1,TRBV5-1,ASSLNQGVTEAF
TRBJ2-2,TRBV5-1,ASSYSGRDTGELF
TRBJ1-1,TRBV6-5,ASSRTGFREAF
TRBJ2-3,TRBV7-9,ASSPTGTDTQY